This T cell receptor beta chain emerged from a study of T-cell reconstitution after alpha-beta-depleted transplantation in children. It was with unique molecular identifiers that the TCRbeta library was prepared. TCRdb re-derived calls from the PCR reads in MiXCR, one entry per CDR3 protein. The sample lists about 540,000 distinct CDR3 sequences, roughly 30% occurring once. Broader study findings: Roughly two months post-transplant, alpha-beta T cells reportedly originated from several hundred graft clones that had expanded. Newly produced T cells mostly accounted for T-cell counts and diversity one year post-transplant. Elevated TCRbeta diversity at day 60 was traced, in some patients, to surviving recipient T cells and thymic progenitors.

Germline-derived CDR1 and CDR2 are MNHEY and SMNVEV (reference sequence). This CDR3 spans 18 amino acids. V shed 4 bases, J shed 2 bases, and the junction held 10 bases outside the gene matches. A note on this clonotype: The antigen is undetermined.

This sample comprised PBMCs, obtained before TCRalphabeta/CD19-depleted stem cell transplant. The receptor comes from a boy younger than two with Wiskott-Aldrich syndrome, due to receive a stem cell transplant. The chain links TRBV27 to TRBJ2-7; TRBD2 matches at 14 bases. CDR3 DNA sequence: TGTGCCAGCAGTTCGGGACTAGCGGGAGTTAGGCGGGCCTACGAGCAGTACTTC. Its protein product is CASSSGLAGVRRAYEQYF.